This entry lists 13 T cell receptor beta chains sequenced from one sample in a study of T-cell reconstitution after alpha-beta-depleted transplantation in children listed by TCRdb under 2016. Explained via the paper, the treatment or condition label denotes: allogeneic hematopoietic cell transplantation with graft depleted of TCRalphabeta T cells and CD19 B cells. The library was prepared using PCR. Sequenced using an Illumina HiSeq 2500. To normalize quantification of the TCRbeta repertoire, the TCR libraries were built with molecular barcoding that relied on unique molecular identifiers. Through fastp at Q25 and MiXCR, TCRdb rebuilt clones from the public reads, retaining in-frame beta chains. Rows merge per CDR3 protein into single entries with the most common DNA and genes. The sample data list approximately 500,000 distinct CDR3 sequences, and 27% of these were observed just once. The ten top clones hold just over 35% of the sample.

The material sequenced was PBMCs, taken before TCRalphabeta/CD19-depleted stem cell transplant. The receptor source for this set is a boy less than two years old with Wiskott-Aldrich syndrome, due to receive a stem cell transplant.

This clonotype has a count of ten or more. The chain links TRBV12-3 or TRBV12-4 to TRBJ2-2; D may be TRBD1 (6 bases). Trimming cost V 2 bases and J 1 base, with 11 bases left between them. The CDR3 loop spans 16 amino acids. In nucleotides, the CDR3 is TGTGCCAGCAGTTTACGTGGGGGCAGGAACACCGGGGAGCTGTTTTTT. It yields the protein CASSLRGGRNTGELFF.

There are a few counts of this clonotype. The V gene is TRBV4-1, the J gene TRBJ2-4; perhaps TRBD2 as D (6 bases). The CDR3 is 15 amino acids. With 2 bases removed from V and 4 bases from J, the gap between germline ends came to 12 bases. CDR1 and CDR2 from the germline V gene are MGHRA and YSYEKL. The CDR3 nucleotides are TGCGCCAGCAGCCAACCGGGACTGTTAAAAAACATTCAGTACTTC. It codes for CASSQPGLLKNIQYF.

In this sample, this clonotype turned up a few times. The gene calls are TRBV12-3 or TRBV12-4 and TRBJ2-1; D ambiguous. V was trimmed by 1 base and J by 8 bases, leaving 12 bases between them. The CDR3 spans 14 residues. The CDR3 is CASSLVIRVHEQFF. In DNA form, the CDR3 reads TGTGCCAGCAGTTTAGTAATTAGGGTGCATGAGCAGTTCTTC.

This clonotype has just a few counts. This rearrangement joins TRBV20-1 to TRBJ2-5; 8 positions agree with TRBD1. V was pared by 6 bases and J by 5 bases, with 11 bases of the junction left unmatched. This CDR3 has 14 amino acids. In germline, CDR1 is DFQATT, CDR2 SNEGSKA (reference sequence). The CDR3 sequence: CSAPRTGPGETQYF. The CDR3 nucleotides are TGCAGTGCGCCACGGACAGGGCCTGGGGAGACCCAGTACTTC.

The CDR3 bases are TGCGCCAGCAGGACGGGCAGAGGACGATACAATGAGCAGTTCTTC. Translated: CASRTGRGRYNEQFF. J is TRBJ2-1 and V is TRBV10-2; D gene ambiguous. The germline V and J ends were trimmed by 6 bases and 4 bases, with 16 bases remaining between them. Germline-derived CDR1 and CDR2 are WSHSY and SAAADI. The CDR3 runs 15 residues.

The CDR3 sequence: CASSPGRFQETQYF. CDR3 sequence (DNA): TGTGCCAGCAGCCCCGGACGGTTCCAAGAGACCCAGTACTTC. This chain links TRBV9 with TRBJ2-5, with unresolved D. The CDR3 covers 14 residues. Trimming pared 4 bases from V and 1 base from J, leaving 11 bases between. Germline-derived CDR1 and CDR2 are SGDLS and YYNGEE.

There are a few counts of this clonotype. CDR3 region: CASSLTLVNNEQFF. CDR3 bases: TGTGCCAGCAGTTTAACCCTTGTGAACAATGAGCAGTTCTTC. The chain links TRBV12-3 or TRBV12-4 to TRBJ2-1, with D uncertain. The CDR3 has 14 amino acids. The germline V and J ends were trimmed by 2 bases and 5 bases, with 10 bases remaining between them.

This chain links TRBV6-5 with TRBJ2-6, with 7 bases identical to TRBD1. The ends lost 4 bases at V and 4 bases at J; junction bases unmatched: 4. CDR1 and CDR2 from the germline V gene are MNHEY and SVGAGI. The CDR3 length is 15 residues. The CDR3 coding sequence is TGTGCCAGCAGTTTTACAGGGGTAGGGGCCAACGTCCTGACTTTC. Its translation: CASSFTGVGANVLTF.

This clonotype was seen only once. The V call is TRBV27, the J call TRBJ2-3; 9 nucleotides match TRBD1. CDR1 is MNHEY and CDR2 is SMNVEV in the germline V gene (reference sequence). The CDR3 loop spans 16 amino acids. J was trimmed by 1 base and V by 2 bases; bases with no gene match: 4. This CDR3 is CASSLIGQGRTDTQYF. Written as DNA, the CDR3 is TGTGCCAGCAGTTTAATAGGACAGGGGCGCACAGATACGCAGTATTTT.

CDR3 residues: CATSDGTSSLGETQYF. The CDR3 region has the DNA TGTGCCACCAGTGATGGGACTAGCTCCCTGGGCGAGACCCAGTACTTC. V gene TRBV24-1 combines with J gene TRBJ2-5; 9 bases agree with TRBD2. V trimming: 3 bases; J trimming: 5 bases; junction bases outside the gene matches: 9. The V gene's germline CDR1 is KGHDR and CDR2 SFDVKD. The CDR3 sequence is 16 residues long.

V and J are TRBV4-2 and TRBJ1-1; 10 nucleotides align to TRBD1. This CDR3 has 19 amino acids. The J segment lost 1 base and the V segment lost 5 bases, leaving 16 bases of the junction unmatched. Per the germline V gene, CDR1 is LGHNA and CDR2 is YNFKEQ. This chain's CDR3 is CASSTGQGYHWGWNTEAFF. Written as DNA, the CDR3 is TGTGCCAGCAGCACGGGACAGGGGTATCATTGGGGCTGGAACACTGAAGCTTTCTTT.

V is TRBV10-3 and J is TRBJ2-1, with D possibly TRBD2 on 6 matching bases. The germline V gene encodes CDR1 ENHRY and CDR2 SYGVKD. The CDR3 spans 16 residues. Between the trimmed V and J ends, which lost 2 bases and 4 bases, there was a span of 15 bases. In nucleotides, the CDR3 is TGTGCCATCAGTGAGCCCGGGACTGGATGTTACAATGAGCAGTTCTTC. This codes for CAISEPGTGCYNEQFF.

This chain joins TRBV20-1 and TRBJ1-2; D remains unclear. The CDR3 length is 10 residues. Germline assignment: CDR1 DFQATT and CDR2 SNEGSKA (reference sequence). Trimming cost V 2 bases and J 8 bases, with 6 bases left between them. CDR3 region: CSARFRGYTF. The CDR3 nucleotides read TGCAGTGCTAGATTCCGGGGCTACACCTTC.